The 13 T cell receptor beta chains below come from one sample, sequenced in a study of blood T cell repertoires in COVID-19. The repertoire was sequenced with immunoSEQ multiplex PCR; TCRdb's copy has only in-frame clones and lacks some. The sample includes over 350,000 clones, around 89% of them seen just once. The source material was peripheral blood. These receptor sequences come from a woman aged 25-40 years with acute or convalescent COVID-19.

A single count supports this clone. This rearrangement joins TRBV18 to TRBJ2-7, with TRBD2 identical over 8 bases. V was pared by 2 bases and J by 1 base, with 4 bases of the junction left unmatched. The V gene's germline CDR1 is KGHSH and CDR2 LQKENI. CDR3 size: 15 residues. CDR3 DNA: TGTGCCAGCTCACCAACGGGGGGGGGATCCTACGAGCAGTACTTC. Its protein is CASSPTGGGSYEQYF. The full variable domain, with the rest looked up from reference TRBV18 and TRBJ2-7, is NAGVMQNPRHLVRRRGQEARLRCSPMKGHSHVYWYRQLPEEGLKFMVYLQKENIIDESGMPKERFSAEFPKEGPSILRIQQVVRGDSAAYFCASSPTGGGSYEQYFGPGTRLTVT.

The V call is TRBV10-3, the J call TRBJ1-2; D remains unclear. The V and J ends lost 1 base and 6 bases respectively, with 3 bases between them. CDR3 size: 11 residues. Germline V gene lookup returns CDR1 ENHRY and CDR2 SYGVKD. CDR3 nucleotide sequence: TGTGCCATCAGTGAGTTCGATGGCTACACCTTC. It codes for CAISEFDGYTF.

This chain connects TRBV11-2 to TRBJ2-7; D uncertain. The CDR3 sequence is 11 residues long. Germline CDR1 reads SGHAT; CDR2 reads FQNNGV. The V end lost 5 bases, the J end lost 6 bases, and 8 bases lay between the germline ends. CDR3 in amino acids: CASSIGVEQYF. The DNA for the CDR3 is TGTGCCAGCAGCATAGGAGTCGAGCAGTACTTC.

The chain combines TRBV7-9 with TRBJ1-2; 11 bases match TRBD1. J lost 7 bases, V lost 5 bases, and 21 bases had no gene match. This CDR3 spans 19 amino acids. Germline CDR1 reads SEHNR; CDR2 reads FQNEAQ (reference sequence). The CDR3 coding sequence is TGTGCCAGCAGCCGATTGCTGTCGCCTAACTCCGGGACAGGGGGTGGCTACACCTTC. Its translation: CASSRLLSPNSGTGGGYTF.

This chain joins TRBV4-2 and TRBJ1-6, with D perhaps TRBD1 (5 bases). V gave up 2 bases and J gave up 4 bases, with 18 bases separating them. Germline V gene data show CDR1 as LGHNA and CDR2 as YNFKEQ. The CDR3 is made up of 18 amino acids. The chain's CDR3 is CASSQRPELAGYNSPLHF. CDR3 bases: TGTGCCAGCAGCCAAAGGCCTGAGTTGGCAGGGTATAATTCACCCCTCCACTTT.

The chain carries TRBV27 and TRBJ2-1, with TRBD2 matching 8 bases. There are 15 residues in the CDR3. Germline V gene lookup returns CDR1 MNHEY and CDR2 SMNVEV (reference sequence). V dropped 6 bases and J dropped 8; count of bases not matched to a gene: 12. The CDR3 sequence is CASSAGGGGSDEQFF. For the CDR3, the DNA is TGTGCCAGCAGCGCCGGGGGCGGGGGGTCGGATGAGCAGTTCTTC.

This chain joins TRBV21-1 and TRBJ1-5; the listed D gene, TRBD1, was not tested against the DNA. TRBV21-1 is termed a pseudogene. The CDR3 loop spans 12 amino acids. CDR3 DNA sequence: TGTGCCAGCACAGGGGGCGGTCAGCCCCAGCATTTT. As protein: CASTGGGQPQHF.

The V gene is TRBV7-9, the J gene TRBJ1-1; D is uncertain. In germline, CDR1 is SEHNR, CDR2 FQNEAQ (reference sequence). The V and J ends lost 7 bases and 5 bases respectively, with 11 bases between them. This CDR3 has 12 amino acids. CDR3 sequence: CASTRGVTEAFF. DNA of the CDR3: TGTGCCAGCACCCGGGGTGTTACTGAAGCTTTCTTT.

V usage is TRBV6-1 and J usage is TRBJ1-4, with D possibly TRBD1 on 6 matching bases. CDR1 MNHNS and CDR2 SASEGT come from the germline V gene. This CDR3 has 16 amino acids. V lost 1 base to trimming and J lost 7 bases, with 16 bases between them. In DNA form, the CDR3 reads TGTGCCAGCAGTGAAGGAATCAACAGGGTTAGTGAAAAACTGTTTTTT. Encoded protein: CASSEGINRVSEKLFF.

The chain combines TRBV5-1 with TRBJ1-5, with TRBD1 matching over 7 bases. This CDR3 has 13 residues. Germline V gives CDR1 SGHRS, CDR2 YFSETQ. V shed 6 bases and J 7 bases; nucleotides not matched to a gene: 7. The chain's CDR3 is CASKSRGGQPQHF. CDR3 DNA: TGCGCCAGCAAATCACGAGGGGGCCAGCCCCAGCATTTT.

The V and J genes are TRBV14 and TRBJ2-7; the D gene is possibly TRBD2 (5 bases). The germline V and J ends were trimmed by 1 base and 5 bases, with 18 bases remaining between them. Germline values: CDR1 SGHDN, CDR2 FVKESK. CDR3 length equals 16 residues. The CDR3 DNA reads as TGTGCCAGCAGCCAAGGAAGCGGACTCCTAAGGAACGAGCAGTACTTC. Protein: CASSQGSGLLRNEQYF. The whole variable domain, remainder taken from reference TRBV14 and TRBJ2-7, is EAGVTQFPSHSVIEKGQTVTLRCDPISGHDNLYWYRRVMGKEIKFLLHFVKESKQDESGMPNNRFLAERTGGTYSTLKVQPAELEDSGVYFCASSQGSGLLRNEQYFGPGTRLTVT.

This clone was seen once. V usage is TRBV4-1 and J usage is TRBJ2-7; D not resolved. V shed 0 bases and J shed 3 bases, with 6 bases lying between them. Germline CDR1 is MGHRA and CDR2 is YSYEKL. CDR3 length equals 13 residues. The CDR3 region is CASSQDPRYEQYF. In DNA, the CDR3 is TGCGCCAGCAGCCAAGATCCCCGCTACGAGCAGTACTTC.

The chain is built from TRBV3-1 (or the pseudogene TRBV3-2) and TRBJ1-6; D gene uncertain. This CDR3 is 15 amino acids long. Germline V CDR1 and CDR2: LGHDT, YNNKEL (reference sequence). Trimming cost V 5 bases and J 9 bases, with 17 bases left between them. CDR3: CASSSIGVSGSPLHF. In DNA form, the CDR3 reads TGTGCCAGCAGCTCGATCGGGGTAAGCGGTTCACCCCTCCACTTT.